The sequence of this T cell receptor (beta chain) was determined in a study of blood T cell repertoires in COVID-19. CDR3 length equals 14 residues. Germline V CDR1 and CDR2: LNHDA, SQIVND (reference sequence). V shed 2 bases, J shed 6 bases, and the junction held 6 bases outside the gene matches. Methods used by the authors: Reference gene primer amplification gave nucleated cell count estimates. This table comes from immunoSEQ multiplex PCR, and its TCRdb copy is limited to in-frame clones, with some not included. V, J and clone size are taken as reported in that table, and D and trimming were inferred from the DNA itself. The data hold 350,000 to 450,000 clones, with roughly 92% observed a single time. Participants' reported clinical history set cohort assignment. Participants classified as exposed had met a COVID-19 case within 2 weeks before study entry.

The TCR comes from a woman in her 40s who had been exposed to COVID-19. V gene TRBV19 combines with J gene TRBJ2-7; 8 bases align to TRBD1. The sequenced material came from PBMCs or T cells enriched from blood (not recorded which). The CDR3 loop reads CASSIIQGAGEQYF. The CDR3 coding sequence is TGTGCCAGTAGTATAATCCAGGGGGCGGGCGAGCAGTACTTC.